This TCR beta chain emerged from a study of T cell changes during pregnancy in multiple sclerosis. The CDR3 is 13 amino acids. V lost 5 bases and J 3 bases, leaving 10 bases between the germline ends. CDR1 is SGHTA, CDR2 FQGNSA, per germline. Generated by immunoSEQ multiplex PCR, the TCRdb table keeps only in-frame clones and is missing some. This sample has 60,000 to 95,000 clones; just over 90% occur once, and the top ten carry 0.43%. The sample in question was CD4+ T cells from peripheral blood mononuclear cells, obtained before pregnancy. The source is a female donor with multiple sclerosis, enrolled in a pregnancy study. The rearrangement joins TRBV7-2 to TRBJ1-2; D not certain. In DNA, the CDR3 is TGTGCCAGCAGCCCCGTCCCGTACTATGGCTACACCTTC. It specifies CASSPVPYYGYTF.